This T cell receptor (beta chain) comes out of a study of low-dose radiotherapy and immunotherapy resistance in tumors. About the research overall: On an every-two-weeks schedule, patients received intravenous nivolumab 240 mg, along with ipilimumab 1 mg/kg every six weeks.

The V end lost 2 bases, the J end lost 5 bases, and 3 bases lay between the germline ends. Germline loops: CDR1 SGHNT, CDR2 YENEEA. The CDR3 covers 11 residues. First-strand cDNA relied on TRAV- and TRBV-specific primers spanning alpha and beta chains. TCRs were put through roughly 20 PCR cycles of amplification with Phusion. A constant-region primer and the V-primer adapter served as the primer pair. Through in vitro transcription, the mRNA that had been isolated was amplified. One entry per CDR3 protein results from TCRdb running MiXCR on the reads. The top ten hold roughly 13% of the sample, which has 85,000 to 95,000 distinct CDR3 sequences, roughly 20% seen once. This clonotype has at least ten counts. Indicated time point: after trial treatment. The treatment was: LDRT plus nivolumab, ipilimumab, low-dose cyclophosphamide and aspirin (RACIN trial). Patients eligible had advanced solid tumors without tumor-infiltrating lymphocytes.

The chain carries TRBV11-3 and TRBJ2-5; D unresolved. The clonotype originates from a female donor with ovarian cancer. The material was PBMCs, obtained after low-dose radiotherapy plus immunotherapy. DNA for the CDR3: TGTGCCAGCAGCTTAAAGGAGACCCAGTACTTC. Residues: CASSLKETQYF. Full variable domain (outside the CDR3, taken from reference TRBV11-3 and TRBJ2-5): EAGVVQSPRYKIIEKKQPVAFWCNPISGHNTLYWYLQNLGQGPELLIRYENEEAVDDSQLPKDRFSAERLKGVDSTLKIQPAELGDSAVYLCASSLKETQYFGPGTRLLVL.